These T cell receptor beta chains were read from a single sample in a study of blood T cell repertoires in COVID-19. This table comes from immunoSEQ multiplex PCR, and its TCRdb copy is limited to in-frame clones, with some not included. The table has 150,000 to 200,000 clones, 85% to 90% seen once. Sequencing was done on a sample of peripheral blood. These receptors all come from a woman aged 25 to 39 with active or convalescent COVID-19. Each CDR3 is given with its conserved first and last residue. A D gene is named only where the DNA matches it firmly. Some rows have no size entry. The others give once, few or many, or a class for an expanded clone.

CDR3nt: TGTGCCAGCAGAACAGACCAAGAGACCCAGTACTTC
CDR3aa: CASRTDQETQYF
d_gene: .
j_gene: TRBJ2-5
abundance: .
v_gene: TRBV2

CDR3nt: TGCGCCAGCAGCTCGACACTCTCTGGAAACACCATATATTTT
CDR3aa: CASSSTLSGNTIYF
d_gene: .
j_gene: TRBJ1-3
abundance: .
v_gene: TRBV5-1

CDR3nt: TGTGCCAGCAGCCAACAGGGGAATCAGCCCCAGCATTTT
CDR3aa: CASSQQGNQPQHF
d_gene: TRBD1
j_gene: TRBJ1-5
abundance: .
v_gene: TRBV7-2

CDR3nt: TGTGCCAGCAGTGATGCGGCCGTCACTAGTTATAGCAATCAGCCCCAGCATTTT
CDR3aa: CASSDAAVTSYSNQPQHF
d_gene: .
j_gene: TRBJ1-5
abundance: .
v_gene: TRBV2

CDR3nt: TGTGCCAGCAGTTTAGGAGGGTTGGACACGCAGTATTTT
CDR3aa: CASSLGGLDTQYF
d_gene: .
j_gene: TRBJ2-3
abundance: .
v_gene: TRBV28

CDR3nt: TGTGCCAGCAGGTACGCGGCGGCCCAGTACTTC
CDR3aa: CASRYAAAQYF
d_gene: .
j_gene: TRBJ2-5
abundance: .
v_gene: TRBV2

CDR3nt: TGTGCCAGCAGCCGGGGACAGGGCCACGCTCAGCCCCAGCATTTT
CDR3aa: CASSRGQGHAQPQHF
d_gene: TRBD1
j_gene: TRBJ1-5
abundance: .
v_gene: TRBV6-5

CDR3nt: TGTGCCAGCAGCGTTAGGTCACAGGGGATTGGAAACACCATATATTTT
CDR3aa: CASSVRSQGIGNTIYF
d_gene: TRBD1
j_gene: TRBJ1-3
abundance: .
v_gene: TRBV5-4

CDR3nt: TGTGCCAGTAGTCCGGGACTAGCGGGAGGATACGAGCAGTACTTC
CDR3aa: CASSPGLAGGYEQYF
d_gene: TRBD2
j_gene: TRBJ2-7
abundance: .
v_gene: TRBV19

CDR3nt: TGTGCCAGCAGCCTCCCCGGGACTAGCGGCACAGATACGCAGTATTTT
CDR3aa: CASSLPGTSGTDTQYF
d_gene: TRBD2
j_gene: TRBJ2-3
abundance: .
v_gene: TRBV3-1/TRBV3-2

CDR3nt: TGTGCCAGCAGTTCCCGGACAGGGCTCAATGAGCAGTTCTTC
CDR3aa: CASSSRTGLNEQFF
d_gene: TRBD1
j_gene: TRBJ2-1
abundance: .
v_gene: TRBV27

CDR3nt: TGCGCCAGCAGCCAGCTCCCGGGACTAGCGGGAGATCGGAATGAGCAGTTCTTC
CDR3aa: CASSQLPGLAGDRNEQFF
d_gene: TRBD2
j_gene: TRBJ2-1
abundance: .
v_gene: TRBV4-1

CDR3nt: TGTGCCAGAAGCTTGGATTGGCAAATTCAGCCCCAGCATTTT
CDR3aa: CARSLDWQIQPQHF
d_gene: .
j_gene: TRBJ1-5
abundance: .
v_gene: TRBV5-3

CDR3nt: TGTGCCAGCAGCTTGATGACAGGGGGGGACTATGGCTACACCTTC
CDR3aa: CASSLMTGGDYGYTF
d_gene: TRBD1
j_gene: TRBJ1-2
abundance: .
v_gene: TRBV5-6

CDR3nt: TGTGCCAGCAGCTCAGGCTATGGCGGGCTGAACAATGAGCAGTTCTTC
CDR3aa: CASSSGYGGLNNEQFF
d_gene: .
j_gene: TRBJ2-1
abundance: .
v_gene: TRBV11-2

CDR3nt: TGTGCTAGTGGTTTGGACCCGGGGAGGGGCAGAGAGACCCAGTACTTC
CDR3aa: CASGLDPGRGRETQYF
d_gene: TRBD2
j_gene: TRBJ2-5
abundance: .
v_gene: TRBV12-5

CDR3nt: TGTGCCAGCAGCGAATGGGGGCAGAATAATTCACCCCTCCACTTT
CDR3aa: CASSEWGQNNSPLHF
d_gene: .
j_gene: TRBJ1-6
abundance: .
v_gene: TRBV2

CDR3nt: TGTGCCAGCAGCTTGGTACCCACCCAGGGGGCCTACGAGCAGTACTTC
CDR3aa: CASSLVPTQGAYEQYF
d_gene: TRBD1
j_gene: TRBJ2-7
abundance: once
v_gene: TRBV5-5

CDR3nt: TGCGCCAGCAGCCAGCTCGGGAGCACAGATACGCAGTATTTT
CDR3aa: CASSQLGSTDTQYF
d_gene: .
j_gene: TRBJ2-3
abundance: .
v_gene: TRBV4-1

CDR3nt: TGTGCCAGCAGCTTGGGGCCCAGGTTAAATCAGCCCCAGCATTTT
CDR3aa: CASSLGPRLNQPQHF
d_gene: .
j_gene: TRBJ1-5
abundance: .
v_gene: TRBV5-6

CDR3nt: TGTGCCAGTAGAAAACCGGGACAGGGGAACACTGAAGCTTTCTTT
CDR3aa: CASRKPGQGNTEAFF
d_gene: TRBD1
j_gene: TRBJ1-1
abundance: .
v_gene: TRBV19

CDR3nt: TGTGCCAGTAGTATGGCTAGCGGGGGCTCCTACAATGAGCAGTTCTTC
CDR3aa: CASSMASGGSYNEQFF
d_gene: TRBD2
j_gene: TRBJ2-1
abundance: .
v_gene: TRBV19

CDR3nt: TGTGCCAGCTCACCGCACAGGGGGTCCAACTATGGCTACACCTTC
CDR3aa: CASSPHRGSNYGYTF
d_gene: TRBD1
j_gene: TRBJ1-2
abundance: .
v_gene: TRBV18

CDR3nt: TGTGCCAGCAGTTACTCGGGCACAACCTACGAGCAGTACTTC
CDR3aa: CASSYSGTTYEQYF
d_gene: .
j_gene: TRBJ2-7
abundance: .
v_gene: TRBV6-5

CDR3nt: TGTGCCAGCAGCTCCAGATACTCCTACGAGCAGTACTTC
CDR3aa: CASSSRYSYEQYF
d_gene: .
j_gene: TRBJ2-7
abundance: .
v_gene: TRBV13

CDR3nt: TGTGCCAGCAGTTCACAGAGAGAAAAACTGTTTTTT
CDR3aa: CASSSQREKLFF
d_gene: .
j_gene: TRBJ1-4
abundance: once
v_gene: TRBV12-3/TRBV12-4

CDR3nt: TGCAGCGTTGAAGAGCATGGGGACAGCGCGGACTATGGCTACACCTTC
CDR3aa: CSVEEHGDSADYGYTF
d_gene: TRBD1
j_gene: TRBJ1-2
abundance: few
v_gene: TRBV29-1

CDR3nt: TGTGCCAGCACACGCGGGCGGGGCCCCCGGGGGTATGGCTACACCTTC
CDR3aa: CASTRGRGPRGYGYTF
d_gene: .
j_gene: TRBJ1-2
abundance: .
v_gene: TRBV28

CDR3nt: TGTGCCAGCATGACGGGGATGGTGGGCTACAATGAGCAGTTCTTC
CDR3aa: CASMTGMVGYNEQFF
d_gene: .
j_gene: TRBJ2-1
abundance: .
v_gene: TRBV6-5

CDR3nt: TGTGCCAGCAGTGATCCATACACCGGCGGAGGCTACACCTTC
CDR3aa: CASSDPYTGGGYTF
d_gene: .
j_gene: TRBJ1-2
abundance: once
v_gene: TRBV25-1

CDR3nt: TGTGCCAGCAGCCGCCTGACTGCGGCCTATGGCTACACCTTC
CDR3aa: CASSRLTAAYGYTF
d_gene: .
j_gene: TRBJ1-2
abundance: .
v_gene: TRBV4-2

CDR3nt: TGTGCCAGCAGTTACGGGGCAGGGGGCGCATACGAGCAGTACTTC
CDR3aa: CASSYGAGGAYEQYF
d_gene: TRBD1
j_gene: TRBJ2-7
abundance: .
v_gene: TRBV6-2/TRBV6-3

CDR3nt: TGTGCCAGCAGCTTAGATTTCGGGAGGGGGGAAGAGACCCAGTACTTC
CDR3aa: CASSLDFGRGEETQYF
d_gene: TRBD2
j_gene: TRBJ2-5
abundance: .
v_gene: TRBV11-3

CDR3nt: TGTGCCAGCAGCAAAGCGACAGGGGGTGAACAAGAGACCCAGTACTTC
CDR3aa: CASSKATGGEQETQYF
d_gene: .
j_gene: TRBJ2-5
abundance: .
v_gene: TRBV21-1

CDR3nt: TGTGCCAGCAGCTTGGGTGGGCTTTCCTACAATGAGCAGTTCTTC
CDR3aa: CASSLGGLSYNEQFF
d_gene: .
j_gene: TRBJ2-1
abundance: .
v_gene: TRBV5-6

CDR3nt: TGTGCCAGCAGCCAGCCCCGGGACTCCTCTGATGACAATGAGCAGTTCTTC
CDR3aa: CASSQPRDSSDDNEQFF
d_gene: .
j_gene: TRBJ2-1
abundance: .
v_gene: TRBV14

CDR3nt: TGTGCCAGCAGTTTGGGACAGGGGCCCCCCGAGCAGTACTTC
CDR3aa: CASSLGQGPPEQYF
d_gene: TRBD1
j_gene: TRBJ2-7
abundance: .
v_gene: TRBV28

CDR3nt: TGTGCCACCGGGACTAGCGGACAAGAGACCCAGTACTTC
CDR3aa: CATGTSGQETQYF
d_gene: TRBD2
j_gene: TRBJ2-5
abundance: .
v_gene: TRBV24-1

CDR3nt: TGTGCCAGCTCACCCCGGACAGGGGGCGCCTACGAGCAGTACTTC
CDR3aa: CASSPRTGGAYEQYF
d_gene: TRBD1
j_gene: TRBJ2-7
abundance: .
v_gene: TRBV18

CDR3nt: TGTGCCAGCTCACCGAACCAGGGCAACGAGCAGTACTTC
CDR3aa: CASSPNQGNEQYF
d_gene: .
j_gene: TRBJ2-7
abundance: .
v_gene: TRBV18

CDR3nt: TGTGCCAGCAGCCAAGGCCAGGGGGGTGTTGCTTTCTTT
CDR3aa: CASSQGQGGVAFF
d_gene: TRBD1
j_gene: TRBJ1-1
abundance: .
v_gene: TRBV3-1/TRBV3-2

CDR3nt: TGTGCCAGTAGTATTGGGCCAGGGAACACTGAAGCTTTCTTT
CDR3aa: CASSIGPGNTEAFF
d_gene: .
j_gene: TRBJ1-1
abundance: few
v_gene: TRBV19

CDR3nt: TGTGCCAGCAGTTACTCGAGGAGGCACACCGGGGAGCTGTTTTTT
CDR3aa: CASSYSRRHTGELFF
d_gene: .
j_gene: TRBJ2-2
abundance: .
v_gene: TRBV6-5

CDR3nt: TGCGCCAGCAGCTTTACTAGCGGGAAGGCCGGGGAGCTGTTTTTT
CDR3aa: CASSFTSGKAGELFF
d_gene: TRBD2
j_gene: TRBJ2-2
abundance: .
v_gene: TRBV5-1

CDR3nt: TGCAGCGTTGAAGAGGGACTCGTGAACACTGAAGCTTTCTTT
CDR3aa: CSVEEGLVNTEAFF
d_gene: .
j_gene: TRBJ1-1
abundance: .
v_gene: TRBV29-1

CDR3nt: TGTGCCAGTAGTGTCTCAGGGGTAGGTCAGCCCCAGCATTTT
CDR3aa: CASSVSGVGQPQHF
d_gene: .
j_gene: TRBJ1-5
abundance: .
v_gene: TRBV19

CDR3nt: TGTGCCACCAGCAGGAACCACCAAAGAGACCTAGCGGACCTTTCCAATGAGCAGTTCTTC
CDR3aa: CATSRNHQRDLADLSNEQFF
d_gene: TRBD2
j_gene: TRBJ2-1
abundance: .
v_gene: TRBV15

CDR3nt: TGTGCCAGCAGCCAAGACTCCATACGGACAGGGGACGGCTACACCTTC
CDR3aa: CASSQDSIRTGDGYTF
d_gene: TRBD1
j_gene: TRBJ1-2
abundance: .
v_gene: TRBV4-2

CDR3nt: TGTGCCAGCAGCGCACAGGGGGCGTTGGACACTGAAGCTTTCTTT
CDR3aa: CASSAQGALDTEAFF
d_gene: TRBD1
j_gene: TRBJ1-1
abundance: .
v_gene: TRBV11-3